The 27 T cell receptor beta chains listed next were all sequenced from one sample in a study of human T cells and chemical hapten exposure. MiXCR, applied by TCRdb to the RACE reads, yields one record per CDR3 protein. The table records approximately 400,000 distinct CDR3 sequences, roughly 5% of them present only once. The time point is: patch test 1, 2 weeks after DPC sensitization. This sample's treatment: therapeutic diphenylcyclopropenone sensitization with weekly scalp DPC. The source was whole blood, collected in connection with sensitization to the hapten diphenylcyclopropenone (DPC). The receptors were gathered from a woman in her fifties or sixties with alopecia areata. Some clones in this sample may be carry-over from other donors' samples.

The chain is built from TRBV4-1 and TRBJ2-4; maybe TRBD2 (5 bases). Germline V gene data show CDR1 as MGHRA and CDR2 as YSYEKL. CDR3 length: 13 amino acids. Trimming stripped 5 bases from V and 11 bases from J, with 16 bases between. CDR3 DNA sequence: TGCGCCAGCAGCGAGGGAGAATCTTCAGTTCAGTACTTC. It translates to CASSEGESSVQYF.

This clonotype was observed at least ten times. The CDR3 DNA follows: TGTGCCAGCAGTTACTCGACAGGCACCGATCAGCCCCAGCATTTT. This translates into CASSYSTGTDQPQHF. The chain is built from TRBV6-5 and TRBJ1-5, with TRBD1 as a possible D gene (6 bases). With 0 bases removed from V and 5 bases from J, the gap between germline ends came to 11 bases. Germline V lookup: CDR1 MNHEY, CDR2 SVGAGI. The CDR3 covers 15 residues.

This clonotype appeared many times. The J gene is TRBJ1-5, the V gene TRBV2, with no clear D. V was trimmed by 11 bases and J by 0 bases, leaving 11 bases between them. The CDR3 runs to 13 residues. The V gene's germline CDR1 is SNHLY and CDR2 FYNNEI. The CDR3 sequence is CASRPDSNQPQHF. The CDR3 region has the DNA TGTGCCTCGAGGCCCGATAGCAATCAGCCCCAGCATTTT.

This clonotype was seen repeatedly, ten times or more. The chain links TRBV5-5 to TRBJ2-4, with 7 bases aligning to TRBD2. The CDR3 covers 14 residues. From germline, CDR1 is SGHKS and CDR2 YYEKEE (reference sequence). V gave up 0 bases and J gave up 6 bases; unmatched junction bases: 3. CDR3 coding DNA: TGTGCCAGCAGCTTGGCGGGAGGAGGAAACATTCAGTACTTC. Translation: CASSLAGGGNIQYF.

The chain recombines TRBV4-3 with TRBJ2-7, with D maybe TRBD2 (6 bases). The CDR3 has 14 amino acids. Germline V lookup: CDR1 LGHNA, CDR2 YSLEER. Between the trimmed V and J ends, which lost 0 bases and 5 bases, there was a span of 11 bases. DNA of the CDR3: TGCGCCAGCAGCCAAGATGGGGGGTACGACGAGCAGTACTTC. Translating gives CASSQDGGYDEQYF.

This clonotype was counted ten times or more. CDR3 in DNA: TGTGCCAGCAGCTTAGGAGGTATCACTGAAGCTTTCTTT. Translated: CASSLGGITEAFF. V gene TRBV5-6 combines with J gene TRBJ1-1; D ambiguous. The CDR3 covers 13 residues. The V end lost 2 bases, the J end lost 4 bases, and 9 bases lay between the germline ends. Germline V gene lookup returns CDR1 SGHDT and CDR2 YYEEEE.

The V gene is TRBV20-1, the J gene TRBJ2-7; D could derive from TRBD1 or TRBD2 (6 bases each). V was shortened by 2 bases and J by 7 bases, with 15 bases between the two germline ends. CDR1 and CDR2 from the germline V gene are DFQATT and SNEGSKA (reference sequence). This CDR3 contains 13 residues. CDR3 amino acids: CSARSGGSGEQYF. Written as DNA, the CDR3 is TGCAGTGCTAGATCCGGGGGCTCGGGAGAGCAGTACTTC.

The rearrangement joins TRBV19 to TRBJ2-1, with 12 bases matching TRBD2. CDR1 is LNHDA and CDR2 is SQIVND in the germline V gene (reference sequence). V lost 1 base to trimming and J lost 2 bases; unmatched junction nucleotides: 0. This CDR3 comprises 16 residues. The DNA for the CDR3 is TGTGCCAGTAGTATAGCTAGCGGGGGGGCCTACAATGAGCAGTTCTTC. Its translation is CASSIASGGAYNEQFF.

The chain joins TRBV6-5 to TRBJ1-1; D is undetermined. Germline CDR1 and CDR2: MNHEY and SVGAGI. Trimming pared 6 bases from V and 5 bases from J, leaving 16 bases between. The length of the CDR3 is 14 residues. The DNA for the CDR3 is TGTGCCAGCAGGAATCCGAGGTCAGAGACTGAAGCTTTCTTT. Protein sequence: CASRNPRSETEAFF.

This clonotype was detected many times. The gene calls are TRBV10-3 and TRBJ2-3; the D gene is possibly TRBD2 (6 bases). Trimming shortened V by 0 bases and J by 5 bases, and 15 bases separated the two germline ends. Germline CDR1 reads ENHRY; CDR2 reads SYGVKD. The CDR3 spans 16 residues. Here the CDR3 reads CAISESGLASGDTQYF. The CDR3 DNA reads as TGTGCCATCAGTGAGTCAGGGCTAGCGTCGGGAGATACGCAGTATTTT.

This clonotype has a count of ten or more. V is TRBV12-3 or TRBV12-4 and J is TRBJ1-1; tentative D call: TRBD1 (5 bases). Trimming left V 6 bases short and J 5 bases short, with 16 bases between. The CDR3 is 14 amino acids. Written as DNA, the CDR3 is TGTGCCAGCAGCCCTGGTGTGGGGCGAACTGAAGCTTTCTTT. As protein: CASSPGVGRTEAFF.

This clonotype was counted only a few times. This CDR3 is CATVSSYNSPLHF. In DNA, the CDR3 is TGTGCCACCGTGAGCTCCTATAATTCACCCCTCCACTTT. This chain connects TRBV28 to TRBJ1-6, with no clear D. Trimming took 10 bases from V and 0 from J, leaving 7 bases between them. CDR3 length: 13 amino acids. CDR1 is MDHEN and CDR2 is SYDVKM in the germline V gene.

This clonotype was detected only a few times. V gene TRBV5-1 combines with J gene TRBJ1-1; 8 bases are a match to TRBD1. Germline V gene sequence: CDR1 SGHRS, CDR2 YFSETQ. J gave up 0 bases and V 4 bases, and 5 bases lay outside the gene matches. This CDR3 has 15 residues. The CDR3 nucleotides are TGCGCCAGCAGCACCGGACAGGGATTGAACACTGAAGCTTTCTTT. It translates to CASSTGQGLNTEAFF. The variable domain in full, with the rest retrieved from reference TRBV5-1 and TRBJ1-1, is KAGVTQTPRYLIKTRGQQVTLSCSPISGHRSVSWYQQTPGQGLQFLFEYFSETQRNKGNFPGRFSGRQFSNSRSEMNVSTLELGDSALYLCASSTGQGLNTEAFFGQGTRLTVV.

Ten or more counts support this clonotype. The rearrangement joins TRBV20-1 to TRBJ2-1; 9 positions agree with TRBD2. Germline values: CDR1 DFQATT, CDR2 SNEGSKA (reference sequence). The CDR3 has 16 amino acids. Trimming took 0 bases from V and 2 from J; bases not matched to a gene: 5. The CDR3 DNA reads TGCAGTGCTAGAGATCTGGCGGGAGGGGCCTACAATGAGCAGTTCTTC. This encodes CSARDLAGGAYNEQFF.

There are a few counts of this clonotype. The chain couples TRBV4-1 to TRBJ1-1; 7 bases match TRBD1. The CDR3 has 15 amino acids. CDR1 MGHRA and CDR2 YSYEKL come from the germline V gene. The V segment lost 4 bases and the J segment 3 bases; nucleotides outside the gene matches: 8. The CDR3 protein is CASSRGSGGDTEAFF. The CDR3 DNA reads as TGCGCCAGCAGCCGGGGTTCAGGGGGGGACACTGAAGCTTTCTTT.

This clonotype has just a few counts. The chain links TRBV2 to TRBJ1-1; possible D gene TRBD1, 5 bases. Germline assignment: CDR1 SNHLY and CDR2 FYNNEI. Trimming left V 8 bases short and J 0 bases short, with 10 bases between. CDR3 size: 13 residues. The CDR3: CASCRVMNTEAFF. The CDR3 bases are TGTGCCAGCTGCAGGGTGATGAACACTGAAGCTTTCTTT.

This clonotype was seen ten or more times. The rearrangement uses TRBV27 and TRBJ2-7; possible D gene TRBD1, 6 bases. The CDR3 spans 15 residues. Germline loops: CDR1 MNHEY, CDR2 SMNVEV (reference sequence). Trimming shortened V by 3 bases and J by 4 bases, and 16 bases separated the two germline ends. The CDR3 DNA follows: TGTGCCAGCAGTTTTAGGGACACCCCGAATTACGAGCAGTACTTC. It is translated as CASSFRDTPNYEQYF.

This clonotype was counted a few times. The chain couples TRBV20-1 to TRBJ2-1, with a tentative D call TRBD2 (5 bases). Germline CDR1 is DFQATT and CDR2 is SNEGSKA (reference sequence). The length of the CDR3 is 15 residues. Deletions cut 3 bases from V and 3 bases from J, with 15 bases between. CDR3 sequence reads: CSASEPGRIYNEQFF. The CDR3 DNA follows: TGCAGTGCTAGTGAACCGGGAAGGATCTACAATGAGCAGTTCTTC.

The V call is TRBV20-1, the J call TRBJ1-1; no clear D gene. The CDR3 extends over 11 amino acids. The ends were cut back, 4 bases at V and 7 bases at J, with 10 bases in the middle. CDR1 is DFQATT and CDR2 is SNEGSKA in the germline V gene (reference sequence). The CDR3 region is CSAMSRGEAFF. For the CDR3, the DNA is TGCAGTGCTATGTCGCGCGGTGAAGCTTTCTTT.

This clonotype was seen a handful of times. The rearrangement joins TRBV11-2 to TRBJ2-1, with D possibly matching TRBD1 (6 bases). The germline CDR1 and CDR2 sequences are SGHAT and FQNNGV. There are 16 residues in the CDR3. Trimming left V 5 bases short and J 1 base short, with 15 bases between. In DNA form, the CDR3 reads TGTGCCAGCAGCCCCACATGGGACACTTCCTACAATGAGCAGTTCTTC. Translated: CASSPTWDTSYNEQFF.

This clonotype was recorded many times. The rearrangement links TRBV7-2 to TRBJ2-1; 7 bases agree with TRBD1. CDR1 and CDR2 from the germline V gene are SGHTA and FQGNSA. CDR3 length: 16 residues. The V and J ends lost 1 base and 7 bases, in that order; junction bases with no gene match: 10. The CDR3 protein is CASSLGVTGARNEQFF. As DNA, the CDR3 is TGTGCCAGCAGCTTAGGGGTCACAGGGGCGCGTAATGAGCAGTTCTTC.

CDR3 protein: CASSLDALSSRDAGYTF. The CDR3, as DNA: TGTGCCAGCAGCTTGGACGCGTTATCTTCCAGGGATGCTGGCTACACCTTC. This chain connects TRBV5-5 to TRBJ1-2, with D perhaps TRBD1 (5 bases). V lost 0 bases to trimming and J lost 7 bases, with 22 bases between them. The CDR3 runs to 17 residues. CDR1 and CDR2 (germline): SGHKS, YYEKEE (reference sequence).

The CDR3 here is CASSYGTSDTQYF. The CDR3 region has the DNA TGTGCCAGCAGTTATGGGACCTCGGATACGCAGTATTTT. The gene calls are TRBV12-3 or TRBV12-4 and TRBJ2-3, with D perhaps assigned TRBD1 or TRBD2 (5 bases each). Trimming shortened V by 4 bases and J by 6 bases, and 11 bases separated the two germline ends. The length of the CDR3 is 13 residues.

This clonotype occurred a few times. V is TRBV3-1 and J is TRBJ2-7, with TRBD2 matching 7 bases. Unmatched junction bases numbered 13, after V lost 7 bases and J lost 7 bases. The CDR3 is 14 residues long. Germline-derived CDR1 and CDR2 are LGHDT and YNNKEL (reference sequence). CDR3 protein: CASNHALGGGEQYF. CDR3 coding DNA: TGTGCCAGCAACCACGCCCTGGGGGGGGGTGAGCAGTACTTC.

This clonotype was detected many times. This sequence joins TRBV12-3 or TRBV12-4 and TRBJ1-2, with D tentatively TRBD1 (6 bases). The CDR3 totals 15 residues. The V end was cut by 3 bases, the J end by 8 bases, with 19 bases between. The CDR3, as DNA: TGTGCCAGCAGTTTGTCAGGGGTCCTTTCGGAAGGCTACACCTTC. Residues: CASSLSGVLSEGYTF.

This clonotype was observed many times. The gene calls are TRBV19 and TRBJ1-6; weak D call: TRBD1 (5 bases). CDR3 length equals 15 residues. Germline lookup yields CDR1 LNHDA and CDR2 SQIVND (reference sequence). V dropped 5 bases and J dropped 8 bases, with 16 bases sitting between them. The CDR3 DNA reads TGTGCCAGTAGTCAACGTGCAGGGTCATATTCACCCCTCCACTTT. Translating it yields CASSQRAGSYSPLHF.

The table lists this clonotype with a few counts. V usage is TRBV7-2 and J usage is TRBJ1-1; no definite D call. Germline V gives CDR1 SGHTA, CDR2 FQGNSA. This CDR3 has 15 residues. V lost 1 base to trimming and J lost 5 bases, with 14 bases between them. The DNA of the CDR3 is TGTGCCAGCAGCTTAGAGCCAGCGAGGGTTACTGAAGCTTTCTTT. Residues: CASSLEPARVTEAFF.